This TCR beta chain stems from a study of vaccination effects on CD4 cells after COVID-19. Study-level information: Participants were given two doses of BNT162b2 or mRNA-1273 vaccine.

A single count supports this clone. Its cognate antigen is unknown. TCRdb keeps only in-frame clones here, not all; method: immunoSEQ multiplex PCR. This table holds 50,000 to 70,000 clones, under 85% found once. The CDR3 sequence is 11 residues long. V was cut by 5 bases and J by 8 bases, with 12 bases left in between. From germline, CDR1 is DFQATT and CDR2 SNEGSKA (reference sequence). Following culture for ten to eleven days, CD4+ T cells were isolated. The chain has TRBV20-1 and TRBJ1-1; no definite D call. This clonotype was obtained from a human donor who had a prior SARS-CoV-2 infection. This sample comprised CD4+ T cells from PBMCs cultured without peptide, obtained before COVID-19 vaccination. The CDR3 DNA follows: TGCAGTGCTGCAAGCTCGGGGGAAGCTTTCTTT. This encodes CSAASSGEAFF.